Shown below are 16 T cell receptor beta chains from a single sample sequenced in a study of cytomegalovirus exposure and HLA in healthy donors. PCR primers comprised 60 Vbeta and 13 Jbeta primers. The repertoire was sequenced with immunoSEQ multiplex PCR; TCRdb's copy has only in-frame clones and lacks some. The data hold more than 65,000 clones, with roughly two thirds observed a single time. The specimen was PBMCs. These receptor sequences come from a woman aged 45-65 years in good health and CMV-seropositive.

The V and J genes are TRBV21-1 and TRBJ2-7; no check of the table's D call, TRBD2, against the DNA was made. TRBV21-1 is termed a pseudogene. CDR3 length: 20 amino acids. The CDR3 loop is CASSKERTPDERGTPYEQYF. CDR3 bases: TGTGCCAGCAGCAAAGAGAGGACACCGGACGAGCGGGGGACCCCCTACGAGCAGTACTTC.

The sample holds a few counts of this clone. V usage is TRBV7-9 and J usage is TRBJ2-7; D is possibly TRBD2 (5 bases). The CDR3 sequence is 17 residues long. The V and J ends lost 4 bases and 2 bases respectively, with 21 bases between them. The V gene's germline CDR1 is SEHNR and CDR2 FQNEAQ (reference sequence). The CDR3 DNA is TGTGCCAGCAGCTCCCCCCGCATGAGATCGGGAACCTACGAGCAGTACTTC. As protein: CASSSPRMRSGTYEQYF.

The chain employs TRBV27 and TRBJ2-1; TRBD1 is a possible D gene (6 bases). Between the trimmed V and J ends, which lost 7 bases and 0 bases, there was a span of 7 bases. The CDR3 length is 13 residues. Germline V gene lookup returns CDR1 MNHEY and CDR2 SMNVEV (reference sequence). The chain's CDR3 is CASKGGSYNEQFF. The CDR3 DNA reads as TGTGCCAGCAAAGGGGGCTCCTACAATGAGCAGTTCTTC.

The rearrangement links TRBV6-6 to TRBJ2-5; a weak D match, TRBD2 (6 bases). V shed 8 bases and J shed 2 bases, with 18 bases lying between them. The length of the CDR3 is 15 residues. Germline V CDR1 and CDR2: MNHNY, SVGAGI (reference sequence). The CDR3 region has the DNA TGTGCCAGCTCGTGGGCGGGGAGCATTCAAGAGACCCAGTACTTC. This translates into CASSWAGSIQETQYF.

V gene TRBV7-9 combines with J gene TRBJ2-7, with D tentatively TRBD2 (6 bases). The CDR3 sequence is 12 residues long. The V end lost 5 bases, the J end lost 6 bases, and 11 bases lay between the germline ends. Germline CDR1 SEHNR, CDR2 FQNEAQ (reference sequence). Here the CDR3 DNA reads TGTGCCAGCAGCGTGGGGGGTGGCGAGCAGTACTTC. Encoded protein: CASSVGGGEQYF.

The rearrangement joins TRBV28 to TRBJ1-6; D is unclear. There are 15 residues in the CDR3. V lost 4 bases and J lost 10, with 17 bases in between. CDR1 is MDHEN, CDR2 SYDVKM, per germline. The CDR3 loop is CASSSQDEEESPLHF. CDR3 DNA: TGTGCCAGCAGTTCCCAGGACGAGGAGGAATCACCCCTCCACTTT.

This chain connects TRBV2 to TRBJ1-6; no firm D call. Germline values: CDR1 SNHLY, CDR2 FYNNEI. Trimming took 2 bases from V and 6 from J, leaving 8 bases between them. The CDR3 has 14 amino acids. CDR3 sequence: CASSESGVNSPLHF. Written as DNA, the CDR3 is TGTGCCAGCAGTGAATCCGGGGTTAATTCACCCCTCCACTTT.

The CDR3 sequence: CASSLGGGRGEAFF. CDR3 bases: TGTGCCAGCAGCTTAGGAGGGGGCCGGGGTGAAGCTTTCTTT. The chain links TRBV11-2 to TRBJ1-1, with 7 bases identical to TRBD1. Trimming took 1 base from V and 7 from J; bases not matched to a gene: 6. There are 14 residues in the CDR3. The germline CDR1 and CDR2 sequences are SGHAT and FQNNGV.

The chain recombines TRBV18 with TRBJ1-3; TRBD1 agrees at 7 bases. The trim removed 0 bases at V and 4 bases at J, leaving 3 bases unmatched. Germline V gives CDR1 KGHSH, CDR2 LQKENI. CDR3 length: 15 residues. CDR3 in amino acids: CASSPPRDRGNTIYF. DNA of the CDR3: TGTGCCAGCTCACCACCTCGGGACAGAGGAAACACCATATATTTT.

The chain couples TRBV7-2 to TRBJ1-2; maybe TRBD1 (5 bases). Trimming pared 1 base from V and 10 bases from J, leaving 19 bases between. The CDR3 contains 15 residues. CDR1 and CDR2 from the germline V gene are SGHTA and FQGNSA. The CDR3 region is CASSLVGPGGVDYTF. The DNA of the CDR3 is TGTGCCAGCAGCTTAGTTGGCCCAGGAGGGGTGGACTACACCTTC. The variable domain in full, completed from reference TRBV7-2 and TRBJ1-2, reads GAGVSQSPSNKVTEKGKDVELRCDPISGHTALYWYRQSLGQGLEFLIYFQGNSAPDKSGLPSDRFSAERTGGSVSTLTIQRTQQEDSAVYLCASSLVGPGGVDYTFGSGTRLTVV.

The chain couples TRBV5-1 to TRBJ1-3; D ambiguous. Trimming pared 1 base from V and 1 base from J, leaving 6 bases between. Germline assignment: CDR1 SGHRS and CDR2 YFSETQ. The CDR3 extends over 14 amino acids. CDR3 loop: CASSLPTSGNTIYF. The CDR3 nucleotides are TGCGCCAGCAGCTTGCCCACATCTGGAAACACCATATATTTT.

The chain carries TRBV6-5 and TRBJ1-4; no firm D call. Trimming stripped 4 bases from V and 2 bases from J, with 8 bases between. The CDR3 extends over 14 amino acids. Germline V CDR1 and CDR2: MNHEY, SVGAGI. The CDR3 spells CASSSRSTNEKLFF. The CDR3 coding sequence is TGTGCCAGCAGTTCCAGAAGTACTAATGAAAAACTGTTTTTT.

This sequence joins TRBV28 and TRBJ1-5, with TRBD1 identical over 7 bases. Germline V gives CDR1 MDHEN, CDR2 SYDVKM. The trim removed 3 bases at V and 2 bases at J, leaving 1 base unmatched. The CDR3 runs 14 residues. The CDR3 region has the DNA TGTGCCAGCAGTTTCGACAGGGGCAATCAGCCCCAGCATTTT. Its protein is CASSFDRGNQPQHF.

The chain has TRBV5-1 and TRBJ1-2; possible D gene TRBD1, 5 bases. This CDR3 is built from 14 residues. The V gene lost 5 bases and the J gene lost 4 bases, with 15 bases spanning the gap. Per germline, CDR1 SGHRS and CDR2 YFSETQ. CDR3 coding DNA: TGCGCCAGCAGTTCCAGGGCCAATTTCTATGGCTACACCTTC. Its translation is CASSSRANFYGYTF.

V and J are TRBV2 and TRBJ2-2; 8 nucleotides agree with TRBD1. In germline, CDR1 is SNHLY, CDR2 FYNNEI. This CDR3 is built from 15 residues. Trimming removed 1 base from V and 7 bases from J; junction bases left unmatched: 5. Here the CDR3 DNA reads TGTGCCAGCAGTGAAGGGCAGGGGGCAGTCGGGGAGCTGTTTTTT. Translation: CASSEGQGAVGELFF.

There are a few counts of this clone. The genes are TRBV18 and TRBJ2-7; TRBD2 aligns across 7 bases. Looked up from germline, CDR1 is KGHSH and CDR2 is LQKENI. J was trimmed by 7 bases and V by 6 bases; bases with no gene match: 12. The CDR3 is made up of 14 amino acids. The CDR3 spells CASSLTSASGEQYF. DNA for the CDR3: TGTGCCAGCTCTTTAACTAGCGCCTCCGGGGAGCAGTACTTC.